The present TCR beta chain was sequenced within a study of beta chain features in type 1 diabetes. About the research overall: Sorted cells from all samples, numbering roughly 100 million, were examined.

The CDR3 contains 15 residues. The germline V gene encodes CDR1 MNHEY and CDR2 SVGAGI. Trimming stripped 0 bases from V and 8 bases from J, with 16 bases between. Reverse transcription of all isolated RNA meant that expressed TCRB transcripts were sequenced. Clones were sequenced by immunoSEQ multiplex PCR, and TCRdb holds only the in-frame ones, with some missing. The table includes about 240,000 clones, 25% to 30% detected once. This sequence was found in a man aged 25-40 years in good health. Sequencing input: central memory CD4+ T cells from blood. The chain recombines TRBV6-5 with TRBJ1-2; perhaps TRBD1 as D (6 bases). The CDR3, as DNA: TGTGCCAGCAGTTACTCGGGGCGGACAGCCAGGGGCTACACCTTC. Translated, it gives CASSYSGRTARGYTF.